The rows below give T cell receptor beta chains drawn from one sample of a study of CD8+CD57+ T cells in acquired aplastic anemia. TCRdb reprocessed the reads with MiXCR, giving one entry per CDR3 protein. The sample lists roughly 250,000 distinct CDR3 sequences; about 44% were seen once. Source material: sorted CD4+, CD8+, or CD8+CD57+ T cells (not recorded which) from PBMCs. These receptors were collected from a human donor with aplastic anemia. Each CDR3 is given with its conserved first and last residue. A D gene is named only where the DNA matches it firmly. Clone size is given for some rows only: seen once, a few or many times, or a class if the clone is expanded.

j_call clone_size v_call d_call cdr3_aa cdr3_nt
TRBJ1-1 NA TRBV9 NA CASSLDSTGEDTEAFF TGCGCCAGCAGCTTGGACTCTACGGGGGAAGACACTGAAGCTTTCTTT
TRBJ1-4 NA TRBV27 NA CASRGGQTNEKLFF TGTGCCAGCAGAGGTGGACAGACTAATGAAAAACTGTTTTTT
TRBJ2-5 many TRBV5-1 NA CASSLWDGSETQYF TGCGCCAGCAGCTTATGGGATGGGTCGGAGACCCAGTACTTC
TRBJ2-1 many TRBV27 NA CASSLQKTYNEQFF TGTGCCAGCAGTTTACAGAAAACCTACAATGAGCAGTTCTTC
TRBJ2-1 once TRBV7-9 NA CVSSLGVERSGQGPRYSYNEQFF TGTGTCAGCAGCTTAGGTGTAGAAAGAAGCGGGCAAGGACCAAGATACTCCTACAATGAGCAGTTCTTC
TRBJ1-1 many TRBV12-3/TRBV12-4 NA CASSLRRVPSYEAFF TGTGCCAGCAGTTTGAGGCGGGTACCCTCCTATGAAGCTTTCTTT
TRBJ1-5 few TRBV6-4 TRBD1 CASGTGVYSNQPQHF TGTGCCAGTGGGACAGGCGTATATAGCAATCAGCCCCAGCATTTT
TRBJ2-7 many TRBV30 NA CAWSSGYEQYF TGTGCCTGGAGTTCGGGCTACGAGCAGTACTTC
TRBJ2-3 NA TRBV10-3 TRBD2 CAISRLAESTDTQYF TGTGCCATCAGCCGACTAGCGGAGTCCACAGATACGCAGTATTTT
TRBJ2-2 NA TRBV7-8 TRBD1 CASSRQGADTGELFF TGTGCCAGCAGCCGACAGGGGGCTGACACCGGGGAGCTGTTTTTT
TRBJ2-3 few TRBV12-5 NA CASRQVGTDTQYF TGTGCCAGCCGGCAGGTGGGCACAGATACGCAGTATTTT
TRBJ2-1 many TRBV15 TRBD1 CATSRGRQGAYNEQFF TGTGCCACCAGCCGAGGAAGACAGGGGGCCTACAATGAGCAGTTCTTC
TRBJ2-3 NA TRBV29-1 NA CSVATDTQYF TGCAGCGTCGCCACAGATACGCAGTATTTT
TRBJ1-1 many TRBV9 NA CASSVGTQDMNTEAFF TGTGCCAGCAGCGTAGGTACACAGGACATGAACACTGAAGCTTTCTTT
TRBJ1-2 few TRBV27 TRBD1 CASSPPQGAVGYGYTF TGTGCCAGCAGCCCGCCCCAGGGGGCTGTAGGCTATGGCTACACCTTC
TRBJ2-4 NA TRBV2 NA CAIEIAKNIQYF TGTGCCATAGAGATAGCCAAAAACATTCAGTACTTC
TRBJ2-7 few TRBV5-1 TRBD1 CASSSAQTGGHEQYF TGCGCCAGCAGCTCGGCCCAGACAGGGGGTCACGAGCAGTACTTC
TRBJ2-7 many TRBV7-9 NA CASASSPGEQYF TGTGCCAGCGCATCATCACCGGGCGAGCAGTACTTC
TRBJ2-2 many TRBV7-9 NA CASSTQENTGELFF TGTGCCAGCAGCACACAGGAAAACACCGGGGAGCTGTTTTTT
TRBJ2-1 NA TRBV19 TRBD2 CASSIPREGRYNEQFF TGTGCCAGTAGTATCCCCCGGGAGGGAAGGTACAATGAGCAGTTCTTC
TRBJ1-2 NA TRBV2 TRBD1 CASSEALGTGSYGYTF TGTGCCAGCAGTGAAGCGCTCGGGACAGGGAGCTATGGCTACACCTTC
TRBJ1-2 many TRBV29-1 NA CSVDLGGPFYGYTF TGCAGCGTTGACCTCGGGGGACCCTTCTATGGCTACACCTTC
TRBJ2-7 few TRBV3-1 TRBD2 CASRGTSGRTSYEQYF TGTGCCAGCAGGGGGACTAGCGGGCGTACCTCCTACGAGCAGTACTTC
TRBJ2-1 once TRBV29-1 NA CSVATRFSGEQFF TGCAGCGTTGCCACTAGATTTAGCGGTGAGCAGTTCTTC
TRBJ2-2 NA TRBV6-5 NA CARVGARNTGELFF TGTGCCAGAGTCGGCGCAAGAAACACCGGGGAGCTGTTTTTT
TRBJ2-1 many TRBV20-1 TRBD2 CSARISVLAGEYLFF TGCAGTGCTAGAATTTCTGTCCTAGCGGGAGAGTATTTGTTCTTC
TRBJ2-1 NA TRBV19 TRBD1 CASSIVDRGDEQFF TGTGCCAGTAGTATTGTAGACAGGGGCGATGAGCAGTTCTTC